The 30 T cell receptor beta chains given below trace back to one sample, sequenced in a study of identical twins. MiXCR, run by TCRdb on the 5' RACE reads, gives a single entry per CDR3 protein. This sample has fewer than 550,000 distinct CDR3 sequences; approximately 14% occur once, and the top ten carry approximately 1%. This sample was also put to use in a study of yellow fever vaccine responses in identical twins.

The sample was CD4+ T cells sorted from blood. These receptors came from a woman between 18 and 29 years old in good health.

The chain recombines TRBV18 with TRBJ2-7; D unclear. The CDR3 spans 13 residues. CDR1 is KGHSH, CDR2 LQKENI, per germline. Deletions cut 0 bases from V and 4 bases from J, with 7 bases between. In DNA form, the CDR3 reads TGTGCCAGCTCACCACCAAAGGGATACGAGCAGTACTTC. This translates into CASSPPKGYEQYF.

The chain recombines TRBV28 with TRBJ1-2, with D possibly being TRBD1 (5 bases). The CDR3 extends over 17 amino acids. The V gene lost 3 bases and the J gene lost 8 bases, with 25 bases spanning the gap. Germline CDR1 MDHEN, CDR2 SYDVKM. CDR3 nucleotides: TGTGCCAGCAGTTTGCACCCCTTACAGGCCTCACGGGGGGGCTACACCTTC. Protein: CASSLHPLQASRGGYTF.

There are a few counts of this clonotype. The CDR3: CASSVAGINQPQHF. In nucleotides, the CDR3 is TGTGCCAGCAGTGTTGCAGGGATCAATCAGCCCCAGCATTTT. This chain links TRBV2 with TRBJ1-5; possibly TRBD1 for D (5 bases). Per the germline V gene, CDR1 is SNHLY and CDR2 is FYNNEI. V was cut by 4 bases and J by 3 bases, with 10 bases left in between. The CDR3 has 14 amino acids.

There are a few counts of this clonotype. The V and J genes are TRBV10-3 and TRBJ1-1; 11 nucleotides align to TRBD1. This CDR3 contains 16 residues. Germline lookup yields CDR1 ENHRY and CDR2 SYGVKD. J lost 1 base, V lost 3 bases, and 4 bases had no gene match. Here the CDR3 DNA reads TGTGCCATCAGTGACCGGACAGGGGGCACGAACACTGAAGCTTTCTTT. Translating gives CAISDRTGGTNTEAFF.

This clonotype has just a few counts. The chain recombines TRBV6-2 or TRBV6-3 with TRBJ1-1, with D perhaps matching TRBD1 (5 bases). Deletions cut 6 bases from V and 3 bases from J, with 14 bases between. The CDR3 contains 14 residues. Germline CDR1 and CDR2: MNHEY and SVGEGT. The CDR3 nucleotides read TGTGCCAGCAGAAACGGGGGGAGTTACACTGAAGCTTTCTTT. It codes for CASRNGGSYTEAFF.

The gene calls are TRBV2 and TRBJ2-7; D unclear. CDR3 length: 13 amino acids. CDR1 and CDR2 from the germline V gene are SNHLY and FYNNEI. The V end was cut by 5 bases, the J end by 2 bases, with 10 bases between. CDR3 sequence (DNA): TGTGCCAGCAGTCGATCCCTAACCTACGAGCAGTACTTC. Residues: CASSRSLTYEQYF.

This clonotype was recorded many times. The J gene is TRBJ2-7, the V gene TRBV6-2 or TRBV6-3, with D possibly matching TRBD2 (5 bases). CDR1 and CDR2 (germline): MNHEY, SVGEGT. V lost 8 bases and J 3 bases, leaving 17 bases between the germline ends. This CDR3 comprises 14 residues. CDR3 coding DNA: TGTGCCAGCGCGGAGGCGGGCCCACTCTACGAGCAGTACTTC. Amino acids: CASAEAGPLYEQYF.

This clonotype was recorded a few times. This rearrangement joins TRBV27 to TRBJ2-1, with D tentatively TRBD2 (6 bases). Germline V gene sequence: CDR1 MNHEY, CDR2 SMNVEV (reference sequence). The CDR3 spans 14 residues. Trimming shortened V by 3 bases and J by 6 bases, and 12 bases separated the two germline ends. This CDR3 is CASSFNGLINEQFF. CDR3 coding DNA: TGTGCCAGCAGTTTCAATGGACTAATCAATGAGCAGTTCTTC.

This clonotype was observed at least ten times. The gene calls are TRBV12-3 or TRBV12-4 and TRBJ2-1; D might be TRBD2 (6 bases). The CDR3 has 16 residues. Trimming pared 1 base from V and 8 bases from J, leaving 18 bases between. The CDR3 here is CASSLGDWSGKDEQFF. The CDR3 nucleotides read TGTGCCAGCAGTTTAGGGGACTGGAGCGGAAAGGATGAGCAGTTCTTC.

This clonotype was counted at least ten times. The rearrangement links TRBV5-1 to TRBJ2-5; no clear D. V lost 0 bases and J lost 1, with 7 bases in between. CDR1 SGHRS and CDR2 YFSETQ come from the germline V gene. The CDR3 contains 14 residues. CDR3 DNA sequence: TGCGCCAGCAGCTTGGTGGTCGGCCAAGAGACCCAGTACTTC. It translates to CASSLVVGQETQYF.

This chain uses TRBV10-3 with TRBJ1-5, with 10 bases that match TRBD1. In germline, CDR1 is ENHRY, CDR2 SYGVKD. V gave up 3 bases and J gave up 4 bases; unmatched junction bases: 12. The CDR3 is 18 residues long. The CDR3 loop reads CAISDVGTGAGGNQPQHF. CDR3 nucleotide sequence: TGTGCCATCAGTGACGTGGGGACAGGGGCAGGGGGGAATCAGCCCCAGCATTTT.

This clonotype appeared many times. The genes are TRBV5-6 and TRBJ1-6; D unclear. From germline, CDR1 is SGHDT and CDR2 YYEEEE. The V and J ends lost 0 bases and 7 bases respectively, with 5 bases between them. This CDR3 has 13 residues. The chain's CDR3 is CASSLVANSPLHF. The CDR3 DNA reads as TGTGCCAGCAGCTTGGTCGCGAATTCACCCCTCCACTTT. Full variable domain (missing parts from reference TRBV5-6 and TRBJ1-6): DAGVTQSPTHLIKTRGQQVTLRCSPKSGHDTVSWYQQALGQGPQFIFQYYEEEERQRGNFPDRFSGHQFPNYSSELNVNALLLGDSALYLCASSLVANSPLHFGNGTRLTVT.

V and J are TRBV18 and TRBJ1-5, with TRBD1 identical over 7 bases. This CDR3 spans 18 amino acids. In germline, CDR1 is KGHSH, CDR2 LQKENI. Trimming took 3 bases from V and 0 from J; bases not matched to a gene: 11. The CDR3 spells CASSPAQGSGYSNQPQHF. The CDR3, as DNA: TGTGCCAGCTCACCCGCACAGGGGAGCGGGTATAGCAATCAGCCCCAGCATTTT.

This clonotype has just a few counts. The chain recombines TRBV20-1 with TRBJ2-7; D is possibly TRBD2 (6 bases). Trimming took off 5 bases at V and 4 bases at J, with 18 bases between the two ends. The CDR3 is 14 residues long. Germline CDR1 reads DFQATT; CDR2 reads SNEGSKA (reference sequence). In nucleotides, the CDR3 is TGCAGTGCTGCGCTGGTCCGGGGGTTGTACGAGCAGTACTTC. Translated, it gives CSAALVRGLYEQYF.

The V and J genes are TRBV20-1 and TRBJ1-2; 7 bases line up with TRBD1. The germline V gene has CDR1 DFQATT and CDR2 SNEGSKA (reference sequence). CDR3 length: 14 amino acids. V lost 3 bases and J lost 8; bases outside the gene matches: 12. Here the CDR3 DNA reads TGCAGTGCTAGCATATGGGAGACAGGGAGCGGCTACACCTTC. Residues: CSASIWETGSGYTF.

Note on this clonotype: One junction end does not reproduce the germline sequence, and a read error may be involved. This rearrangement joins TRBV3-1 to TRBJ1-2; 8 positions agree with TRBD1. This CDR3 spans 14 amino acids. Germline values: CDR1 LGHDT, CDR2 YNNKEL (reference sequence). CDR3 DNA sequence: TGTGCTAGCAGCCAAGTGACAGGGGTGGCTGGCTACACCTTC. It yields the protein CASSQVTGVAGYTF.

This clonotype came up a few times. The rearrangement uses TRBV20-1 and TRBJ2-3; TRBD2 agrees at 9 bases. Germline trimming cut 1 base from V and 2 bases from J; bases unmatched to any gene: 7. From germline, CDR1 is DFQATT and CDR2 SNEGSKA (reference sequence). The CDR3 consists of 16 residues. CDR3 protein: CSARAASGEYTDTQYF. In nucleotides, the CDR3 is TGCAGTGCTAGAGCGGCTAGCGGGGAATACACAGATACGCAGTATTTT.

The sample holds a few counts of this clonotype. The V gene is TRBV10-3, the J gene TRBJ2-2; D is undetermined. The V end lost 10 bases, the J end lost 1 base, and 13 bases lay between the germline ends. CDR1 and CDR2 from the germline V gene are ENHRY and SYGVKD. The CDR3 is made up of 14 amino acids. Here the CDR3 reads CATRRGQNTGELFF. DNA of the CDR3: TGTGCCACTCGACGTGGGCAGAACACCGGGGAGCTGTTTTTT.

This clonotype was counted once. This chain connects TRBV5-4 to TRBJ2-6; 8 bases map to TRBD1. The V and J ends lost 5 bases and 1 base, in that order; junction bases with no gene match: 8. CDR3 size: 17 residues. CDR1 is SGHNT and CDR2 is YYREEE in the germline V gene (reference sequence). In DNA form, the CDR3 reads TGTGCCAGCAGAACCGGACAGGGTGTTTCTGGGGCCAACGTCCTGACTTTC. Protein sequence: CASRTGQGVSGANVLTF.

CDR3 in DNA: TGCGCCAGCAGCTTGGCCCCCACAGGGGGTCTCTCTGGGGCCAACGTCCTGACTTTC. Its translation is CASSLAPTGGLSGANVLTF. The genes are TRBV5-1 and TRBJ2-6; 8 bases line up with TRBD1. Trimming removed 0 bases from V and 0 bases from J; junction bases left unmatched: 8. CDR3 size: 19 residues. The germline CDR1 and CDR2 sequences are SGHRS and YFSETQ.

This clonotype came up a few times. The J gene is TRBJ2-7, the V gene TRBV20-1; 8 nucleotides agree with TRBD2. Germline lookup yields CDR1 DFQATT and CDR2 SNEGSKA (reference sequence). Trimming took 6 bases from V and 5 from J; bases not matched to a gene: 15. CDR3 size: 15 residues. DNA of the CDR3: TGCAGTGCCTCCGGGGGGATTAGCGGGGCTAACGAGCAGTACTTC. Amino acids: CSASGGISGANEQYF.

This chain links TRBV3-1 with TRBJ2-1; 7 bases agree with TRBD1. Unmatched junction bases numbered 8, after V lost 6 bases and J lost 3 bases. This CDR3 is 15 amino acids long. Germline CDR1 is LGHDT and CDR2 is YNNKEL (reference sequence). CDR3 DNA sequence: TGTGCCAGCAGTCCCCGGGACAGATACTACAATGAGCAGTTCTTC. Residues: CASSPRDRYYNEQFF.

V gene TRBV5-1 combines with J gene TRBJ2-1; 8 bases match TRBD2. Germline V CDR1 and CDR2: SGHRS, YFSETQ. The CDR3 runs to 16 residues. Germline trimming cut 4 bases from V and 2 bases from J; bases unmatched to any gene: 8. The CDR3 nucleotides read TGCGCCAGCAGCCTCTATCGGGGGGGAACCTACAATGAGCAGTTCTTC. As protein: CASSLYRGGTYNEQFF. The variable domain in full, completed from reference TRBV5-1 and TRBJ2-1, reads KAGVTQTPRYLIKTRGQQVTLSCSPISGHRSVSWYQQTPGQGLQFLFEYFSETQRNKGNFPGRFSGRQFSNSRSEMNVSTLELGDSALYLCASSLYRGGTYNEQFFGPGTRLTVL.

This clonotype was counted between two and nine times. The chain has TRBV2 and TRBJ1-2; D is perhaps TRBD1 (5 bases). The V end lost 11 bases, the J end lost 8 bases, and 15 bases lay between the germline ends. This CDR3 is 11 amino acids long. Per germline, CDR1 SNHLY and CDR2 FYNNEI. The CDR3 DNA reads as TGTGCCGGACAAGGGTCGGGCGGCTACACCTTC. Translated, it gives CAGQGSGGYTF.

The chain joins TRBV7-2 to TRBJ2-3; D not certain. Germline CDR1 is SGHTA and CDR2 is FQGNSA. Deletions cut 5 bases from V and 5 bases from J, with 11 bases between. The CDR3 covers 13 residues. In DNA form, the CDR3 reads TGTGCCAGCAGCCTACAATACGAAGATACGCAGTATTTT. Translation gives CASSLQYEDTQYF. The variable domain in full, completed from reference TRBV7-2 and TRBJ2-3, reads GAGVSQSPSNKVTEKGKDVELRCDPISGHTALYWYRQSLGQGLEFLIYFQGNSAPDKSGLPSDRFSAERTGGSVSTLTIQRTQQEDSAVYLCASSLQYEDTQYFGPGTRLTVL.

The sample holds a few counts of this clonotype. The rearrangement links TRBV5-1 to TRBJ2-1, with 7 bases aligning to TRBD2. Germline CDR1 and CDR2: SGHRS and YFSETQ. CDR3 length: 15 amino acids. Germline trimming cut 2 bases from V and 9 bases from J; bases unmatched to any gene: 11. The CDR3 protein is CASSLGVGGRGEQFF. CDR3 DNA: TGCGCCAGCAGCTTAGGGGTAGGCGGGAGAGGTGAGCAGTTCTTC.

This clonotype showed up just a few times. V gene TRBV5-1 combines with J gene TRBJ2-7; possible D gene TRBD1, 5 bases. The CDR3 runs to 12 residues. Germline CDR1 is SGHRS and CDR2 is YFSETQ. Trimming took off 4 bases at V and 5 bases at J, with 10 bases between the two ends. As DNA, the CDR3 is TGCGCCAGCAGCCGACAGCCGGACGAGCAGTACTTC. It specifies CASSRQPDEQYF.

This clonotype was counted between two and nine times. CDR3 nucleotide sequence: TGCAGTGCTAGAGCCGTTAGCCCCAATGAGCAGTTCTTC. Its protein product is CSARAVSPNEQFF. J is TRBJ2-1 and V is TRBV20-1; D unresolved. CDR1 and CDR2 (germline): DFQATT, SNEGSKA (reference sequence). The CDR3 loop spans 13 amino acids. With 1 base removed from V and 6 bases from J, the gap between germline ends came to 10 bases.

This clonotype was found a few times. CDR3 amino acids: CATSDRTSGVYNEQFF. The CDR3 DNA is TGTGCCACCAGTGACCGGACTAGCGGGGTCTACAATGAGCAGTTCTTC. This chain connects TRBV24-1 to TRBJ2-1; TRBD2 matches at 12 bases. V dropped 4 bases and J dropped 3; count of bases not matched to a gene: 3. Germline CDR1 and CDR2: KGHDR and SFDVKD. The CDR3 is 16 amino acids.

This clonotype was observed many times. The chain uses TRBV7-9 and TRBJ2-5; 10 bases are shared with TRBD2. The CDR3 totals 15 residues. The ends lost 5 bases at V and 2 bases at J; junction bases unmatched: 5. CDR1 is SEHNR, CDR2 FQNEAQ, per germline (reference sequence). DNA for the CDR3: TGTGCCAGCAGCCGACTAGCGGGCGGACAAGAGACCCAGTACTTC. It translates to CASSRLAGGQETQYF.